Listed below are T cell receptor beta chains from one sample, sequenced in a study of blood T cell repertoires in COVID-19. Some clones are missing from TCRdb's copy, which holds only in-frame ones; the method was immunoSEQ multiplex PCR. The table records fewer than 250,000 clones, around 87% of them present only once. The material sequenced was peripheral blood. Every receptor here comes from a man aged 55 to 70 with acute or convalescent COVID-19. Both conserved end residues are part of each CDR3.

J	V	CDR3
TRBJ1-1	TRBV7-3	CASSQAARNTEAFF
TRBJ1-5	TRBV18	CASSPFSSPGQPQHF
TRBJ2-7	TRBV11-2	CASTMGLLQYF
TRBJ1-1	TRBV6-2/TRBV6-3	CASSTHGTGGFGAFF
TRBJ2-3	TRBV7-3	CASSQSGVDTQYF
TRBJ2-7	TRBV5-5	CASSLLPTGGNSYEQYF
TRBJ2-7	TRBV6-5	CASSLGTGPYEQYF
TRBJ1-6	TRBV19	CASMAGVNNSPLHF
TRBJ1-2	TRBV28	CASTFVPADRVYGYTF
TRBJ2-3	TRBV6-5	CASGPLGQLTDTQYF
TRBJ1-2	TRBV6-2/TRBV6-3	CASSYSWAGLDYGYTF
TRBJ1-2	TRBV19	CASSPPGGIGYTF
TRBJ1-2	TRBV5-6	CASSPDRGLGYGYTF
TRBJ2-7	TRBV6-1	CASSEGAYEQYF
TRBJ1-3	TRBV28	CASKTLSGRAGNTIYF
TRBJ2-5	TRBV9	CASSPGGGDQETQYF
TRBJ1-4	TRBV6-5	CASSYSWAGNGEKLFF
TRBJ2-7	TRBV5-1	CASSFHVDKGDYEQYF
TRBJ2-6	TRBV7-6	CASGGISGANVLTF
TRBJ1-1	TRBV12-3/TRBV12-4	CASSLTGNTEAFF
TRBJ1-5	TRBV29-1	CSVEGDNQPQHF
TRBJ2-7	TRBV3-1/TRBV3-2	CASSAPGTGTYEQYF
TRBJ1-5	TRBV27	CASSSQVHQPQHF